This TCR beta chain was documented in a study of T cells expressing NK-cell markers. The overall study: HCMV serostatus: most of the eight sequenced donors positive, one negative.

Germline-derived CDR1 and CDR2 are SGHTA and FQGNSA. The CDR3 spans 15 residues. Study-level results: More than 5 donors showed dominant NKG2C+ clonotypes comprising about 1.0-7.0% of their CD8+ T cells. One observes that, in several donors, these clonotypes were also the leading ones within the CD3+CD56-NKG2C+ fraction.

As regards this clonotype: Its antigen is not identified.

TCRdb reprocessed the 5' RACE reads; each CDR3 protein has one entry and no DNA is given. In total, the table holds roughly 450,000 distinct CDR3 sequences. The sample comprised blood T cells: a sorted CD56 or NKG2C T cell subset, CD4+ or CD8+ T cells, or bulk PBMC T cells (not recorded which). The V and J genes are TRBV7-2 and TRBJ1-6; no DNA is available, so the TRBD1 call from TCRdb remains unchecked. The source of this sequence is a woman aged 50 to 60 in good health. CDR3 protein: CASSTGQLVASPLHF.